This T cell receptor (beta chain) was profiled in a study of blood T cell repertoires in COVID-19. Produced via immunoSEQ multiplex PCR; TCRdb's table is partial and in-frame only. The top ten hold 3% to 4% of the sample, which has approximately 94,000 clones, around nine tenths seen once. The V gene's germline CDR1 is MDHEN and CDR2 SYDVKM. CDR3 length equals 17 residues. The trim removed 5 bases at V and 0 bases at J, leaving 6 bases unmatched. Sequencing was performed on peripheral blood. The V and J genes are TRBV28 and TRBJ1-4; 10 bases line up with TRBD1. This TCR derives from a woman aged 45 to 65 in a cohort sampled during active COVID-19. Here the CDR3 DNA reads TGTGCCAGCAGTCCAGGGACAGGGGACGCAACTAATGAAAAACTGTTTTTT. This codes for CASSPGTGDATNEKLFF.